A selection of T cell receptor beta chains follows, all from one sample in a study of blood T cells in healthy people across ages. TCRdb processed the 5' RACE reads anew with MiXCR; each CDR3 protein has one entry. The sample lists approximately 850,000 distinct CDR3 sequences, 44% occurring once. Sequencing used blood. Every receptor here comes from a man in his sixties in good health. CDR3s include the opening cysteine and the closing phenylalanine or tryptophan. The size of a clone is reported for some rows only, either as once, few or many, or as a class for expanded clones.

j_call | v_call | clone_size | cdr3_aa
TRBJ2-7 | TRBV29-1 | few | CSVMGPVGGSSYEQYF
TRBJ2-5 | TRBV6-6 | few | CASSYPAGRGTQYF
TRBJ2-1 | TRBV4-3 | - | CASSQEISGGISYEQFF
TRBJ2-3 | TRBV5-5 | - | CASSSLNTQYF
TRBJ2-7 | TRBV7-2 | - | CASSLRLGGNYEQYF
TRBJ2-3 | TRBV5-1 | once | CASSFTSGGDTQYF
TRBJ2-4 | TRBV9 | - | CASSVAPPSGGAGAKNIQYF
TRBJ2-5 | TRBV3-1 | - | CASSRRMSSPETQYF
TRBJ2-5 | TRBV11-3 | - | CASSPRQKQETQYF
TRBJ2-2 | TRBV6-2/TRBV6-3 | once | CASSYSTRALGGELFF
TRBJ2-1 | TRBV5-1 | many | CASSLAGSEQFF
TRBJ2-6 | TRBV4-3 | few | CASSQDGRTGGVLTF
TRBJ2-5 | TRBV6-2/TRBV6-3 | - | CASSYRLFGRHQETQYF
TRBJ1-4 | TRBV30 | - | CAWSGATEGFIEKLFF